These 25 T cell receptor beta chains originate from one sample sequenced in a study of T cell repertoires in cytomegalovirus infection. TCRdb independently ran MiXCR on the reads; one entry per CDR3 protein. This table has around 570,000 distinct CDR3 sequences, about 40% appearing once. Their antigen targets remain unknown. The material was cultured PBMCs, obtained from culture after CMV antigen stimulation. These receptor sequences come from a human donor in good health (CMV status not recorded). Some clones in this sample may be carry-over from other donors' samples.

The rearrangement uses TRBV12-3 or TRBV12-4 and TRBJ2-3; TRBD2 agrees at 11 bases. The CDR3 is made up of 14 amino acids. Trimming took 7 bases from V and 6 from J; bases not matched to a gene: 6. The CDR3 region has the DNA TGTGCCAGCAATATAGCGGGGGGGCTCGATACGCAGTATTTT. This codes for CASNIAGGLDTQYF.

CDR3 sequence reads: CASSPTGEAEAFF. The CDR3 DNA sequence: TGTGCCAGTAGTCCCACCGGGGAGGCTGAAGCTTTCTTT. The chain uses TRBV19 and TRBJ1-1; D uncertain. This CDR3 has 13 amino acids. Germline values: CDR1 LNHDA, CDR2 SQIVND (reference sequence). The V end was cut by 5 bases, the J end by 6 bases, with 13 bases between.

This clonotype was observed many times. The rearrangement links TRBV7-2 to TRBJ1-1; possibly TRBD1 for D (5 bases). The CDR3 sequence is 13 residues long. Trimming shortened V by 5 bases and J by 11 bases, and 18 bases separated the two germline ends. The germline V gene has CDR1 SGHTA and CDR2 FQGNSA. The CDR3 nucleotides read TGTGCCAGCAGCCCAACGGGGGGGTGGTTGGCTTTCTTT. This translates into CASSPTGGWLAFF. Looking up the rest from reference TRBV7-2 and TRBJ1-1 gives the full variable domain: GAGVSQSPSNKVTEKGKDVELRCDPISGHTALYWYRQSLGQGLEFLIYFQGNSAPDKSGLPSDRFSAERTGGSVSTLTIQRTQQEDSAVYLCASSPTGGWLAFFGQGTRLTVV.

This rearrangement joins TRBV27 to TRBJ2-7, with D uncertain. Per the germline V gene, CDR1 is MNHEY and CDR2 is SMNVEV (reference sequence). Trimming removed 1 base at V and 7 bases at J, with 14 bases between. The CDR3 loop spans 14 amino acids. For the CDR3, the DNA is TGTGCCAGCAGTTTATGGGATGGGGTTGGAGAGCAGTACTTC. Its protein product is CASSLWDGVGEQYF.

This rearrangement joins TRBV30 to TRBJ1-3; maybe TRBD1 (5 bases). CDR1 and CDR2 from the germline V gene are GTSNPN and SVGIG (reference sequence). CDR3 length equals 17 residues. The CDR3 bases are TGTGCTCGGAGCCGGGTCCATGGGACGCTGGGTGGAAACACCATATATTTT. It is translated as CARSRVHGTLGGNTIYF.

The chain uses TRBV20-1 and TRBJ2-3; 10 bases align to TRBD2. Germline V gene lookup returns CDR1 DFQATT and CDR2 SNEGSKA (reference sequence). V shed 1 base and J 4 bases; nucleotides not matched to a gene: 2. The CDR3 covers 14 residues. In nucleotides, the CDR3 is TGCAGTGCTAGAGTGGGGACTAGCGCAGATACGCAGTATTTT. As protein: CSARVGTSADTQYF.

The V gene is TRBV7-9, the J gene TRBJ2-7, with TRBD2 matching over 9 bases. Germline assignment: CDR1 SEHNR and CDR2 FQNEAQ (reference sequence). V shed 8 bases and J 3 bases; nucleotides not matched to a gene: 5. This CDR3 region has 13 residues. CDR3 loop: CASGSGGGYEQYF. CDR3 bases: TGTGCCAGCGGTAGCGGGGGAGGCTACGAGCAGTACTTC. Drawing the rest from reference TRBV7-9 and TRBJ2-7, the complete variable domain is DTGVSQNPRHKITKRGQNVTFRCDPISEHNRLYWYRQTLGQGPEFLTYFQNEAQLEKSRLLSDRFSAERPKGSFSTLEIQRTEQGDSAMYLCASGSGGGYEQYFGPGTRLTVT.

CDR3 loop: CSARSSGGGYTF. The CDR3 DNA follows: TGCAGTGCTCGGAGCTCCGGGGGTGGCTACACCTTC. The chain recombines TRBV20-1 with TRBJ1-2; tentatively, D is TRBD1 (5 bases). Germline V gene data show CDR1 as DFQATT and CDR2 as SNEGSKA (reference sequence). V lost 5 bases and J 7 bases, leaving 14 bases between the germline ends. This CDR3 contains 12 residues.

This clonotype was detected only a few times. The rearrangement uses TRBV18 and TRBJ1-6, with 7 bases identical to TRBD1. CDR1 is KGHSH and CDR2 is LQKENI in the germline V gene. The CDR3 contains 15 residues. The trim removed 3 bases at V and 7 bases at J, leaving 6 bases unmatched. The CDR3 region is CASSPLTGDNSPLHF. The CDR3, as DNA: TGTGCCAGCTCACCTTTAACAGGGGACAATTCACCCCTCCACTTT. Variable domain in full (rest from reference TRBV18 and TRBJ1-6): NAGVMQNPRHLVRRRGQEARLRCSPMKGHSHVYWYRQLPEEGLKFMVYLQKENIIDESGMPKERFSAEFPKEGPSILRIQQVVRGDSAAYFCASSPLTGDNSPLHFGNGTRLTVT.

This clonotype has just a few counts. The chain links TRBV10-3 to TRBJ2-5; D is unclear. The CDR3 loop spans 11 amino acids. V was cut by 3 bases and J by 5 bases, with 4 bases left in between. Per the germline V gene, CDR1 is ENHRY and CDR2 is SYGVKD. CDR3 DNA: TGTGCCATCAGTGATAGGGAGACCCAGTACTTC. Its translation is CAISDRETQYF.

The V call is TRBV24-1, the J call TRBJ2-4, with 12 bases fitting TRBD1. The V gene end was trimmed by 9 bases and the J gene end by 8 bases; junction bases not matched to a gene: 4. CDR1 is KGHDR and CDR2 is SFDVKD in the germline V gene. CDR3 length: 13 residues. CDR3 DNA: TGTGCCACCGGGACAGGGGGCGAAGACATTCAGTACTTC. Encoded protein: CATGTGGEDIQYF.

V and J are TRBV7-8 and TRBJ2-3; D call uncertain. In germline, CDR1 is SGHVS, CDR2 FQNEAQ. Trimming shortened V by 0 bases and J by 11 bases, and 18 bases separated the two germline ends. The length of the CDR3 is 15 residues. The CDR3 nucleotides read TGTGCCAGCAGCTTAGCGAATCGTGGCTACCCAAGGCAGTATTTT. As protein: CASSLANRGYPRQYF.

The V and J genes are TRBV20-1 and TRBJ2-7, with 8 bases matching TRBD2. V shed 3 bases, J shed 2 bases, and the junction held 6 bases outside the gene matches. Germline-derived CDR1 and CDR2 are DFQATT and SNEGSKA (reference sequence). The CDR3 is 14 amino acids. The CDR3, as DNA: TGCAGTGCTAGCCGGAGCGGGGGCCCCTACGAGCAGTACTTC. Protein sequence: CSASRSGGPYEQYF.

J is TRBJ2-3 and V is TRBV20-1; 7 bases map to TRBD1. Germline V gene sequence: CDR1 DFQATT, CDR2 SNEGSKA (reference sequence). This CDR3 is built from 15 residues. The ends lost 5 bases at V and 2 bases at J; junction bases unmatched: 10. CDR3 nucleotide sequence: TGCAGTGCTCTGGGACAGCCGTCCGTCACAGATACGCAGTATTTT. This sequence encodes CSALGQPSVTDTQYF.

The chain carries TRBV7-2 and TRBJ2-3; 7 bases map to TRBD2. V trimming: 3 bases; J trimming: 2 bases; junction bases outside the gene matches: 5. The germline CDR1 and CDR2 sequences are SGHTA and FQGNSA. The CDR3 consists of 15 residues. CDR3 sequence (DNA): TGTGCCAGCAGCTTCCGAGCGGGGCTCACAGATACGCAGTATTTT. It translates to CASSFRAGLTDTQYF. The full variable domain, in which reference TRBV7-2 and TRBJ2-3 provide the parts outside the CDR3, is GAGVSQSPSNKVTEKGKDVELRCDPISGHTALYWYRQSLGQGLEFLIYFQGNSAPDKSGLPSDRFSAERTGGSVSTLTIQRTQQEDSAVYLCASSFRAGLTDTQYFGPGTRLTVL.

This clonotype was recorded a few times. V and J are TRBV18 and TRBJ2-3, with D unclear. V lost 4 bases and J 0 bases, leaving 8 bases between the germline ends. Per the germline V gene, CDR1 is KGHSH and CDR2 is LQKENI. This CDR3 comprises 14 residues. The CDR3 loop is CASSQGVSTDTQYF. In nucleotides, the CDR3 is TGTGCCAGCTCACAGGGCGTGAGCACAGATACGCAGTATTTT. Variable domain in full (rest from reference TRBV18 and TRBJ2-3): NAGVMQNPRHLVRRRGQEARLRCSPMKGHSHVYWYRQLPEEGLKFMVYLQKENIIDESGMPKERFSAEFPKEGPSILRIQQVVRGDSAAYFCASSQGVSTDTQYFGPGTRLTVL.

This chain uses TRBV6-1 with TRBJ2-5; 9 nucleotides match TRBD2. CDR3 length equals 16 residues. J was trimmed by 5 bases and V by 2 bases; bases with no gene match: 9. The germline CDR1 and CDR2 sequences are MNHNS and SASEGT. The CDR3 DNA sequence: TGTGCCAGCAGTGAACTAGCGGGATCAAGACGGGAGACCCAGTACTTC. Protein: CASSELAGSRRETQYF.

This clonotype was picked up a small number of times. The chain employs TRBV3-1 and TRBJ1-5, with 7 bases aligning to TRBD1. Looked up from germline, CDR1 is LGHDT and CDR2 is YNNKEL (reference sequence). With V trimmed by 3 bases and J by 3 bases, 2 bases remained unmatched. The CDR3 has 14 amino acids. The CDR3 is CASSQDRLNQPQHF. The CDR3 nucleotides read TGTGCCAGCAGCCAGGACAGGCTCAATCAGCCCCAGCATTTT. The full variable domain, in which reference TRBV3-1 and TRBJ1-5 provide the parts outside the CDR3, is DTAVSQTPKYLVTQMGNDKSIKCEQNLGHDTMYWYKQDSKKFLKIMFSYNNKELIINETVPNRFSPKSPDKAHLNLHINSLELGDSAVYFCASSQDRLNQPQHFGDGTRLSIL.

The table lists this clonotype with a few counts. The CDR3 spells CASSSYSAGAGAQYF. CDR3 in DNA: TGTGCCAGCAGTTCCTACTCAGCGGGCGCCGGGGCCCAGTACTTC. The V and J genes are TRBV6-2 or TRBV6-3 and TRBJ2-5, with D possibly TRBD2 on 6 matching bases. V dropped 4 bases and J dropped 9 bases, with 21 bases sitting between them. The germline V gene encodes CDR1 MNHEY and CDR2 SVGEGT. This CDR3 comprises 15 residues.

This clonotype was picked up one time. This sequence joins TRBV11-2 and TRBJ1-4; D is possibly TRBD1 (5 bases). CDR1 is SGHAT and CDR2 is FQNNGV in the germline V gene. The CDR3 contains 15 residues. The V end lost 1 base, the J end lost 5 bases, and 11 bases lay between the germline ends. The chain's CDR3 is CASSLASDTNEKLFF. The CDR3 DNA reads as TGTGCCAGCAGCTTAGCTTCGGACACAAATGAAAAACTGTTTTTT.

V usage is TRBV10-3 and J usage is TRBJ2-5, with D tentatively TRBD1 (5 bases). The CDR3 contains 14 residues. Trimming left V 5 bases short and J 1 base short, with 11 bases between. Per germline, CDR1 ENHRY and CDR2 SYGVKD. The chain's CDR3 is CAISLTGFQETQYF. The CDR3 DNA sequence: TGTGCCATCAGTCTCACAGGTTTCCAAGAGACCCAGTACTTC.

This clonotype was observed a few times. V gene TRBV12-3 or TRBV12-4 combines with J gene TRBJ2-1; 11 bases agree with TRBD2. This CDR3 contains 16 residues. With V trimmed by 6 bases and J by 2 bases, 6 bases remained unmatched. In DNA form, the CDR3 reads TGTGCCAGCAGACGAGGGACTAGCGGCCCCTACAATGAGCAGTTCTTC. As protein: CASRRGTSGPYNEQFF.

This clonotype was counted a few times. This chain connects TRBV18 to TRBJ1-2; maybe TRBD1 (6 bases). The CDR3 covers 14 residues. V was cut by 6 bases and J by 3 bases, with 14 bases left in between. Germline V gene data show CDR1 as KGHSH and CDR2 as LQKENI. The CDR3 loop is CASSPSGGDYGYTF. CDR3 DNA sequence: TGTGCCAGCTCTCCCTCGGGGGGCGACTATGGCTACACCTTC.

This clonotype was seen only a few times. The chain recombines TRBV7-2 with TRBJ1-4; D might be TRBD1 (6 bases). The CDR3 is 14 residues long. V was trimmed by 5 bases and J by 8 bases, leaving 15 bases between them. The V gene's germline CDR1 is SGHTA and CDR2 FQGNSA. This CDR3 reads CASSRVRGGEKLFF. The DNA for the CDR3 is TGTGCCAGCAGCAGAGTGAGGGGGGGAGAAAAACTGTTTTTT.

Ten or more counts support this clonotype. This chain connects TRBV7-2 to TRBJ2-2; D gene uncertain. Germline values: CDR1 SGHTA, CDR2 FQGNSA. CDR3 length equals 13 residues. V was trimmed by 5 bases and J by 4 bases, leaving 8 bases between them. Here the CDR3 reads CASSPPVTGELFF. CDR3 coding DNA: TGTGCCAGCAGCCCCCCAGTCACCGGGGAGCTGTTTTTT.